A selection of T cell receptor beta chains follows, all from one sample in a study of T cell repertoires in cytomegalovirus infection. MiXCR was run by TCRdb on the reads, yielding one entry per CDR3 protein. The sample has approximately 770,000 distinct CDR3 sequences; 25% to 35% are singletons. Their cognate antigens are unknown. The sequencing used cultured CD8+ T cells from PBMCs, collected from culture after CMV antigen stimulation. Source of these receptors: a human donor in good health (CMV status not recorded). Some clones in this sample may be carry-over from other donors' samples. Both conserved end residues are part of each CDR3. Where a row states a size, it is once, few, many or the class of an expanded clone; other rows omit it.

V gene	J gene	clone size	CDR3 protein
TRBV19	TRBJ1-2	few	CASSPEHAPYGYTF
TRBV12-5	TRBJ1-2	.	CASGFDLDGEKGYGYTF
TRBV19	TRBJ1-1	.	CASSIFGAGGEGTEAFF
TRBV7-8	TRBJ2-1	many	CASSPNHRVTYNEQFF
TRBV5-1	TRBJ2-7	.	CASSARLGQGAYEQYF
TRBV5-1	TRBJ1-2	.	CASRGAANYGYTF
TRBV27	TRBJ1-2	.	CASSLGTFLDGYTF
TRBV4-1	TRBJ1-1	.	CASSKDRVYTEAFF
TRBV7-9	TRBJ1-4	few	CASSHRTESPEKLFF
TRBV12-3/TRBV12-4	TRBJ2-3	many	CASSSNTDTQYF
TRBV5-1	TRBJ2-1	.	CASSLDPGGHNEQFF
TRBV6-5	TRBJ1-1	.	CASRLQSGTEAFF
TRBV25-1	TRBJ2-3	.	CASSEVAGAARDTQYF
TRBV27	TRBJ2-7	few	CASSLSAPGARYEQYF
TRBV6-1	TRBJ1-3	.	CASSGPWSEAGNTIYF
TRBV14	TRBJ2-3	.	CASSQPGLVTTDTQYF
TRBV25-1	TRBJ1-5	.	CASSEGDNQPQHF
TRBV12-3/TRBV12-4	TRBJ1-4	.	CASRDLGDEKLFF
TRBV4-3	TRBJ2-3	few	CASSQGVKDTQYF
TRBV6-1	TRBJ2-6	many	CASSEWGESGANVLTF
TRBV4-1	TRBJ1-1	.	CASSQDVYTEAFF
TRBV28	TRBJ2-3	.	CASSIDSSTDTQYF
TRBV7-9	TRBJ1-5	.	CASSSAQTGQPQHF
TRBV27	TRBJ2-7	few	CASRKGQGYEQYF
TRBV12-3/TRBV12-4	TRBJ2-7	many	CASSLGRHEQYF
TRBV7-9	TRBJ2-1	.	CASSPRGGSSPNEQFF
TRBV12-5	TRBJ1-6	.	CASGLVLETRSLSSYNSPLHF
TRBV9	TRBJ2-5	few	CASSVYGTQQETQYF
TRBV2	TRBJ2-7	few	CASSDGWAEPPF
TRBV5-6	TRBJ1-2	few	CASSFRDSYYGYTF
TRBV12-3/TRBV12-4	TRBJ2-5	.	CASSLGQGAEETQYF
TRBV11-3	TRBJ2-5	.	CVSSPDNQETQYF
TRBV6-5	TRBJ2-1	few	CASSYSADNEQFF
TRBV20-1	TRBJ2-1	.	CSAKDYSYNEQFF
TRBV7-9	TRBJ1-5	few	CASSYTGGQPQHF
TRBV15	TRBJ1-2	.	CATSSKDRNDGYTF
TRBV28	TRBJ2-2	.	CASRGGPGTGELFF
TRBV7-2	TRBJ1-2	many	CASSPGGIGYGYTF
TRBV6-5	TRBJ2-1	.	CASSYSLSGVSYNEQFF
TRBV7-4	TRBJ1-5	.	CASSLEGLEPQHF
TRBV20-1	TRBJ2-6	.	CSAWDSPLSGANVLTF
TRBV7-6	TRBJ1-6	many	CASSLEDSRNSPLHF
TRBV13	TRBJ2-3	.	CASTSPGGPADTQYF
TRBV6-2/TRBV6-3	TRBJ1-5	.	CASSRRDYQPQHF
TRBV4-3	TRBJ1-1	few	CASSHEPDGRNTEAFF
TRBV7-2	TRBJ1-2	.	CASSLFTGGNYGYTF